The 10 T cell receptor beta chains reported below all come from one sample, sequenced in a study of T cells after yellow fever vaccination. One entry per CDR3 protein, called by TCRdb with MiXCR from the 5' RACE reads. The data contain 280,000 or so distinct CDR3 sequences, under 9% of them seen just once; the ten biggest clones take up about 3.5%. Sequenced material: CD4+ T cells sorted from PBMCs, taken 5 days after the yellow fever booster vaccination. The receptors were gathered from a man in his late teens or twenties who received the YFV17D yellow fever vaccine.

The sample holds a few counts of this clonotype. The gene calls are TRBV6-5 and TRBJ1-2; no firm D call. CDR1 MNHEY and CDR2 SVGAGI come from the germline V gene. Trimming shortened V by 6 bases and J by 8 bases, and 22 bases separated the two germline ends. The CDR3 length is 15 residues. CDR3 nucleotide sequence: TGTGCCAGCAGCCCCCCCGAGGGCGGCAGTTCGGGCTACACCTTC. Translation gives CASSPPEGGSSGYTF.

This clonotype was recorded a few times. The chain combines TRBV6-6 with TRBJ2-3; the D gene is possibly TRBD2 (6 bases). The V gene lost 5 bases and the J gene lost 4 bases, with 19 bases spanning the gap. The germline CDR1 and CDR2 sequences are MNHNY and SVGAGI (reference sequence). This CDR3 region has 16 residues. CDR3 sequence: CASSRVQSGLADTQYF. The DNA for the CDR3 is TGTGCCAGCAGTAGGGTACAAAGCGGGTTAGCAGATACGCAGTATTTT.

The chain is built from TRBV6-5 and TRBJ2-3; 8 bases fit TRBD2. V gave up 6 bases and J gave up 6 bases; unmatched junction bases: 5. Germline V gene data show CDR1 as MNHEY and CDR2 as SVGAGI. The CDR3 spans 13 residues. CDR3 bases: TGTGCCAGCAGAGCTACGGGGGGGGATACGCAGTATTTT. Translating it yields CASRATGGDTQYF.

The chain couples TRBV5-1 to TRBJ1-4; D is possibly TRBD1 (6 bases). The germline CDR1 and CDR2 sequences are SGHRS and YFSETQ. The CDR3 loop spans 14 amino acids. Deletions cut 3 bases from V and 7 bases from J, with 13 bases between. This CDR3 is CASSYQGFSEKLFF. CDR3 sequence (DNA): TGCGCCAGCAGCTACCAGGGGTTCTCTGAAAAACTGTTTTTT. The variable domain in full, with the rest retrieved from reference TRBV5-1 and TRBJ1-4, is KAGVTQTPRYLIKTRGQQVTLSCSPISGHRSVSWYQQTPGQGLQFLFEYFSETQRNKGNFPGRFSGRQFSNSRSEMNVSTLELGDSALYLCASSYQGFSEKLFFGSGTQLSVL.

The chain recombines TRBV20-1 with TRBJ1-2; 9 nucleotides line up with TRBD1. This CDR3 is 14 amino acids long. In germline, CDR1 is DFQATT, CDR2 SNEGSKA (reference sequence). Trimming cost V 3 bases and J 6 bases; bases outside gene matches: 8. The CDR3, as DNA: TGCAGTGCTAGTGACGCACAGGGGGCGCATGGCTACACCTTC. Translation gives CSASDAQGAHGYTF.

A few counts support this clonotype. V gene TRBV19 combines with J gene TRBJ2-5; 7 bases are a match to TRBD1. The CDR3 totals 15 residues. The V and J ends lost 1 base and 1 base, in that order; junction bases with no gene match: 3. CDR1 LNHDA and CDR2 SQIVND come from the germline V gene (reference sequence). In DNA, the CDR3 is TGTGCCAGTAGTATAGCCGGGACAGTCCAAGAGACCCAGTACTTC. It translates to CASSIAGTVQETQYF.

This chain joins TRBV6-2 or TRBV6-3 and TRBJ2-7; D remains unclear. Trimming removed 6 bases at V and 1 base at J, with 19 bases between. The germline gives CDR1 MNHEY, CDR2 SVGEGT. The CDR3 has 16 amino acids. The CDR3 here is CASRDPGPEASYEQYV. The CDR3 DNA reads TGTGCCAGCAGAGACCCAGGACCCGAAGCTTCCTACGAGCAGTACGTC.

This clonotype has at least ten counts. The V gene is TRBV2, the J gene TRBJ2-3; weak D call: TRBD1 (6 bases). The CDR3 runs 12 residues. V was cut by 8 bases and J by 3 bases, with 9 bases left in between. Germline CDR1 reads SNHLY; CDR2 reads FYNNEI. The CDR3 DNA follows: TGTGCCAGCGGGGGCTCTACAGATACGCAGTATTTT. Translating gives CASGGSTDTQYF.

The table lists this clonotype with a few counts. The rearrangement uses TRBV6-6 and TRBJ1-2; D may be TRBD1 (6 bases). V lost 5 bases and J lost 4, with 17 bases in between. CDR3 length equals 15 residues. CDR1 and CDR2 from the germline V gene are MNHNY and SVGAGI (reference sequence). CDR3 region: CASSKVQGGGYGYTF. The CDR3 DNA is TGTGCCAGCAGTAAGGTCCAGGGAGGGGGCTATGGCTACACCTTC.

This clonotype was found a few times. This chain uses TRBV6-1 with TRBJ1-1; 7 nucleotides line up with TRBD1. Germline CDR1 and CDR2: MNHNS and SASEGT. CDR3 length: 15 residues. V shed 1 base and J 5 bases; nucleotides not matched to a gene: 7. The CDR3 sequence: CASSEVRQGGTEAFF. In nucleotides, the CDR3 is TGTGCCAGCAGTGAAGTTAGACAGGGAGGGACTGAAGCTTTCTTT.